Each of the 10 T cell receptor beta chains below was sequenced from the same sample in a study of post-analysis software for immune sequencing data. Included in the TCR beta cDNA libraries were unique molecular identifiers. TCRdb ran MiXCR on the PCR reads and lists one entry per CDR3 protein. Of about 820,000 distinct CDR3 sequences listed, about 50% are singletons. Study-level findings and limits: TRBV5-6, TRBV5-1 and TRBV20-1 were among several TRBV segments more frequent in patients than controls.

The antigens for these receptors are not known. The specimen sequenced was blood. These receptors were collected from a girl aged 5-17 years with multiple sclerosis.

A few counts support this clonotype. V usage is TRBV29-1 and J usage is TRBJ1-2; no clear D. The CDR3 is 12 residues long. Germline-derived CDR1 and CDR2 are SQVTM and ANQGSEA. Trimming removed 7 bases at V and 4 bases at J, with 13 bases between. The CDR3 bases are TGCAGCGGCCGACTGCCGTCCTATGGCTACACCTTC. Protein: CSGRLPSYGYTF.

This chain links TRBV7-3 with TRBJ2-3, with TRBD2 identical over 9 bases. The CDR3 is 17 residues long. Losses at the gene ends were 2 bases for V and 1 base for J; bases not matched to a gene: 7. Germline loops: CDR1 SGHTA, CDR2 FQGTGA. The CDR3 DNA reads TGTGCCAGCAGCTTACCAGCGGGAGGTAAACGCACAGATACGCAGTATTTT. It translates to CASSLPAGGKRTDTQYF.

The chain joins TRBV21-1 to TRBJ1-5; TRBD1 is taken as the D call from the table, unchecked against the DNA. TRBV21-1 is classified as a pseudogene. The CDR3 has 19 residues. DNA for the CDR3: TGTGCCAGCAGAGACTCCGGGACAACCTCCCCCGGTCGCAATCAGCCCCAGCATTTT. It is translated as CASRDSGTTSPGRNQPQHF.

The chain links TRBV7-8 to TRBJ2-5, with D possibly being TRBD1 (6 bases). V shed 5 bases and J shed 5 bases, with 18 bases lying between them. The V gene's germline CDR1 is SGHVS and CDR2 FQNEAQ. This CDR3 has 15 amino acids. CDR3 coding DNA: TGTGCCAGCAGCCAGGTTGGGCACAGGGCTGAGACCCAGTACTTC. It specifies CASSQVGHRAETQYF.

The chain joins TRBV6-1 to TRBJ2-1; 7 bases match TRBD2. Germline V gives CDR1 MNHNS, CDR2 SASEGT. The CDR3 is made up of 12 amino acids. The trim removed 1 base at V and 10 bases at J, leaving 1 base unmatched. CDR3: CASSEVGLEQFF. The CDR3 DNA reads TGTGCCAGCAGTGAAGTGGGACTAGAGCAGTTCTTC.

The J gene is TRBJ2-1, the V gene TRBV4-1; 7 nucleotides line up with TRBD2. The trim removed 4 bases at V and 1 base at J, leaving 7 bases unmatched. The CDR3 has 16 amino acids. From germline, CDR1 is MGHRA and CDR2 YSYEKL. CDR3 in amino acids: CASSLQNSGSYNEQFF. The CDR3 nucleotides read TGCGCCAGCAGCCTTCAAAATAGCGGGTCCTACAATGAGCAGTTCTTC.

The chain employs TRBV5-6 and TRBJ2-5; possibly TRBD1 for D (5 bases). Judging by the DNA end, TRBJ2-7 fits better; the J call may be wrong. Per germline, CDR1 SGHDT and CDR2 YYEEEE. CDR3 length: 14 amino acids. As DNA, the CDR3 is TGTGCCAGCAGCACGACAGACAGTCTCTACGAGCAGTACTTC. Amino acids: CASSTTDSLYEQYF.

A few counts support this clonotype. The rearrangement uses TRBV7-2 and TRBJ2-6; D is undetermined. The V gene lost 1 base and the J gene lost 2 bases, with 9 bases spanning the gap. The germline V gene encodes CDR1 SGHTA and CDR2 FQGNSA. CDR3 length: 16 residues. The CDR3 DNA sequence: TGTGCCAGCAGCTTAGTCTTGGCAGCTGGGGCCAACGTCCTGACTTTC. Its protein product is CASSLVLAAGANVLTF.

CDR3 region: CASSLVGAWDGYTF. The CDR3 nucleotides are TGTGCCAGCAGCTTGGTAGGGGCCTGGGATGGCTACACCTTC. The chain links TRBV5-5 to TRBJ1-2; D is perhaps TRBD1 (5 bases). The CDR3 consists of 14 residues. The germline V and J ends were trimmed by 0 bases and 6 bases, with 12 bases remaining between them. The germline V gene encodes CDR1 SGHKS and CDR2 YYEKEE (reference sequence).

This sequence joins TRBV12-5 and TRBJ2-5; TRBD1 matches 11 bases. The CDR3 spans 16 residues. Germline V gene sequence: CDR1 LGHNT, CDR2 FRNRAP. Unmatched junction bases numbered 4, after V lost 1 base and J lost 3 bases. The CDR3 region is CASGLAGTGGKETQYF. DNA of the CDR3: TGTGCTAGTGGTTTGGCGGGGACAGGGGGAAAAGAGACCCAGTACTTC.